This T cell receptor (beta chain) was recorded in a study of regulatory T cells in long-lasting Graves disease. Study results and caveats: Examination was confined to peripheral blood, excluding thyroid tissue.

Details on this clonotype: Its antigen is unknown.

Construction of the TCR beta libraries employed iRepertoire HTBI primers in conjunction with Arm-PCR of CDR3 regions. TCRdb itself ran the multiplex PCR reads through MiXCR, one entry per CDR3 protein. The sample contains about half a million distinct CDR3 sequences, roughly 23% of which appear only once. V lost 1 base to trimming and J lost 2 bases, with 8 bases between them. Germline V gene lookup returns CDR1 KGHSH and CDR2 LQKENI. This CDR3 spans 14 amino acids. Time point noted: persistent/refractory GD, antithyroid drugs over 5 years with positive TRAb. The TCR library was made from RNA that had been extracted from PBMCs in TRIzol. The patients were drawn from one endocrinology department in Xi'an, China.

This specimen was peripheral blood mononuclear cells (PBMCs), taken when the disease was refractory, from a patient treated with antithyroid drugs. The gene calls are TRBV18 and TRBJ1-1; D might be TRBD1 (5 bases). This receptor was taken from a female donor with Graves disease. The DNA for the CDR3 is TGTGCCAGCTCACCACGGGGCCTCAACACTGAAGCTTTCTTT. This gives the protein CASSPRGLNTEAFF.